This passage covers 24 T cell receptor beta chains from one sample sequenced in a study of blood T cell repertoires in COVID-19 (dated by TCRdb to 2020 to 2022). The library came from the immunoSEQ multiplex PCR assay. TCRdb's version of the immuneACCESS table is confined to in-frame rearrangements and falls short of the full clone set. An unresolved V gene accounts for under half of the shortfall where checked; the remainder is of unknown origin. In this sample the table shows a few hundred thousand clones, 70% to 90% of which occur a single time. Over 1.2% of the sample goes to the ten largest clones. Sequenced: peripheral blood. These receptors were obtained from an older man with acute or convalescent COVID-19.

The rearrangement links TRBV7-9 to TRBJ2-5; 9 bases agree with TRBD1. Losses at the gene ends were 3 bases for V and 2 bases for J; bases not matched to a gene: 7. Germline V gene lookup returns CDR1 SEHNR and CDR2 FQNEAQ (reference sequence). The CDR3 runs 16 residues. The CDR3 spells CASSFGGTGNQETQYF. CDR3 bases: TGTGCCAGCAGCTTCGGTGGGACAGGGAATCAAGAGACCCAGTACTTC.

The chain combines TRBV7-9 with TRBJ1-1; 7 nucleotides agree with TRBD1. Germline V lookup: CDR1 SEHNR, CDR2 FQNEAQ (reference sequence). CDR3 length: 17 residues. With 6 bases clipped from V and 0 bases from J, the junction kept 13 bases outside the gene matches. As DNA, the CDR3 is TGTGCCAGCAGTATTGGACAGGCGAAAGGACTGAACACTGAAGCTTTCTTT. Its protein is CASSIGQAKGLNTEAFF.

The chain couples TRBV13 to TRBJ2-3; 7 bases fit TRBD2. V dropped 3 bases and J dropped 4; count of bases not matched to a gene: 7. The CDR3 totals 15 residues. CDR1 is PRHDT, CDR2 FYEKMQ, per germline (reference sequence). The CDR3 loop reads CASSFGAGVADTQYF. The CDR3 coding sequence is TGTGCCAGCAGCTTTGGGGCGGGGGTAGCAGATACGCAGTATTTT.

The V call is TRBV7-9, the J call TRBJ2-6, with D possibly being TRBD2 (6 bases). Germline V CDR1 and CDR2: SEHNR, FQNEAQ (reference sequence). The CDR3 is made up of 17 amino acids. Deletions cut 0 bases from V and 0 bases from J, with 9 bases between. This CDR3 reads CASSLAGTYSGANVLTF. CDR3 nucleotide sequence: TGTGCCAGCAGCTTAGCCGGGACTTACTCTGGGGCCAACGTCCTGACTTTC. The full variable domain, its missing parts supplied by reference TRBV7-9 and TRBJ2-6, is DTGVSQNPRHKITKRGQNVTFRCDPISEHNRLYWYRQTLGQGPEFLTYFQNEAQLEKSRLLSDRFSAERPKGSFSTLEIQRTEQGDSAMYLCASSLAGTYSGANVLTFGAGSRLTVL.

The chain recombines TRBV12-3 or TRBV12-4 with TRBJ1-3; D is uncertain. This CDR3 contains 11 residues. V was cut by 4 bases and J by 16 bases, with 14 bases left in between. CDR3 sequence reads: CASSYRSFVYF. The DNA of the CDR3 is TGTGCCAGCAGTTACAGAAGCTTCGTCTATTTT.

This chain joins TRBV29-1 and TRBJ2-5; D might be TRBD2 (6 bases). With 6 bases removed from V and 5 bases from J, the gap between germline ends came to 19 bases. In germline, CDR1 is SQVTM, CDR2 ANQGSEA. The CDR3 has 14 residues. CDR3 region: CSVTLGGTEETQYF. The CDR3 DNA follows: TGCAGCGTGACCCTCGGGGGTACTGAGGAGACCCAGTACTTC.

The chain employs TRBV7-2 and TRBJ1-2; 8 bases match TRBD1. This CDR3 is 14 amino acids long. The ends lost 3 bases at V and 5 bases at J; junction bases unmatched: 5. Germline V CDR1 and CDR2: SGHTA, FQGNSA. The CDR3 spells CASSLDRELYGYTF. Written as DNA, the CDR3 is TGTGCCAGCAGCTTGGACAGGGAGCTTTATGGCTACACCTTC.

V gene TRBV9 combines with J gene TRBJ2-1; maybe TRBD2 (6 bases). The ends were cut back, 4 bases at V and 3 bases at J, with 14 bases in the middle. Germline V gene data show CDR1 as SGDLS and CDR2 as YYNGEE. This CDR3 is built from 15 residues. This chain's CDR3 is CASSPSDYDYNEQFF. In nucleotides, the CDR3 is TGTGCCAGCAGCCCTTCGGACTACGACTACAATGAGCAGTTCTTC.

As DNA, the CDR3 is TGTGCCAGCAGCCCGCCCTTTCTCAGAGGTGAAAAACTGTTTTTT. It codes for CASSPPFLRGEKLFF. This rearrangement joins TRBV11-2 to TRBJ1-4; no definite D call. CDR3 length equals 15 residues. Trimming shortened V by 5 bases and J by 7 bases, and 17 bases separated the two germline ends. Germline loops: CDR1 SGHAT, CDR2 FQNNGV.

This clone was observed once. The rearrangement uses TRBV28 and TRBJ1-4; D call uncertain. Germline V gene lookup returns CDR1 MDHEN and CDR2 SYDVKM. V was trimmed by 4 bases and J by 8 bases, leaving 14 bases between them. The CDR3 runs to 14 residues. The DNA for the CDR3 is TGTGCCAGCAGTTACCCCCCAGTAAACGAAAAACTGTTTTTT. Amino acids: CASSYPPVNEKLFF. Variable domain in full (rest from reference TRBV28 and TRBJ1-4): DVKVTQSSRYLVKRTGEKVFLECVQDMDHENMFWYRQDPGLGLRLIYFSYDVKMKEKGDIPEGYSVSREKKERFSLILESASTNQTSMYLCASSYPPVNEKLFFGSGTQLSVL.

This clone has a handful of counts. The chain uses TRBV29-1 and TRBJ2-1; 10 nucleotides match TRBD2. The germline CDR1 and CDR2 sequences are SQVTM and ANQGSEA. There are 12 residues in the CDR3. Trimming at V came to 7 bases and at J to 8 bases, leaving 5 bases not matched to a gene. The CDR3 protein is CSGLGTSDEQFF. CDR3 coding DNA: TGCAGCGGCCTAGGGACTAGCGATGAGCAGTTCTTC.

Written as DNA, the CDR3 is TGTGCCAGCAGCCCGGGACAGGGGATCAACTATGGCTACACCTTC. Translated: CASSPGQGINYGYTF. The chain uses TRBV7-2 and TRBJ1-2, with TRBD1 matching over 10 bases. V lost 5 bases, J lost 2 bases, and 5 bases stayed unmatched. The CDR3 has 15 amino acids. From germline, CDR1 is SGHTA and CDR2 FQGNSA.

The chain uses TRBV19 and TRBJ1-2; D possibly corresponds to TRBD1 (5 bases). Per germline, CDR1 LNHDA and CDR2 SQIVND (reference sequence). CDR3 length: 13 residues. Trimming removed 4 bases from V and 6 bases from J, with 12 bases in between. CDR3 sequence: CASSTSGRDGYTF. CDR3 DNA: TGTGCCAGTAGTACGTCAGGGCGCGATGGCTACACCTTC.

This clone was seen just once. The chain carries TRBV28 and TRBJ2-6; a possible D gene is TRBD1 (6 bases). This CDR3 comprises 14 residues. V lost 5 bases and J 3 bases, leaving 8 bases between the germline ends. CDR1 is MDHEN and CDR2 is SYDVKM in the germline V gene. DNA for the CDR3: TGTGCCAGCAGTACGACAGGTGGGGCCAACGTCCTGACTTTC. Translated: CASSTTGGANVLTF. Full variable domain (remainder filled in from reference TRBV28 and TRBJ2-6): DVKVTQSSRYLVKRTGEKVFLECVQDMDHENMFWYRQDPGLGLRLIYFSYDVKMKEKGDIPEGYSVSREKKERFSLILESASTNQTSMYLCASSTTGGANVLTFGAGSRLTVL.

The chain employs TRBV6-6 and TRBJ1-1; weak D call: TRBD1 (5 bases). The CDR3 has 12 amino acids. Germline lookup yields CDR1 MNHNY and CDR2 SVGAGI (reference sequence). V was cut by 9 bases and J by 7 bases, with 15 bases left in between. CDR3 bases: TGTGCCAGTGGAATGGGAGGGGTTGAAGCTTTCTTT. It is translated as CASGMGGVEAFF.

The chain employs TRBV15 and TRBJ1-3; D perhaps matches TRBD1 (6 bases). The CDR3 covers 16 residues. Trimming removed 6 bases from V and 0 bases from J, with 15 bases in between. In germline, CDR1 is LNHNV, CDR2 YYDKDF (reference sequence). The CDR3, as DNA: TGTGCCACCAGTCCCCGGGACACTATCTCTGGAAACACCATATATTTT. Amino acid sequence: CATSPRDTISGNTIYF.

This clone showed up just once. The chain is built from TRBV11-3 and TRBJ2-5; D may be TRBD1 (8 bases). Trimming took 5 bases from V and 4 from J, leaving 14 bases between them. Germline values: CDR1 SGHNT, CDR2 YENEEA. The CDR3 covers 14 residues. The CDR3 bases are TGTGCCAGCAGCGGACAGGGAGGGTCAGAGACCCAGTACTTC. Translating gives CASSGQGGSETQYF. Full variable domain (remainder filled in from reference TRBV11-3 and TRBJ2-5): EAGVVQSPRYKIIEKKQPVAFWCNPISGHNTLYWYLQNLGQGPELLIRYENEEAVDDSQLPKDRFSAERLKGVDSTLKIQPAELGDSAVYLCASSGQGGSETQYFGPGTRLLVL.

This clone has only a few counts. J is TRBJ2-7 and V is TRBV2; possibly TRBD2 for D (5 bases). Germline V lookup: CDR1 SNHLY, CDR2 FYNNEI. The CDR3 is 18 residues long. Trimming left V 6 bases short and J 0 bases short, with 24 bases between. The CDR3 DNA is TGTGCCAGCAGGCCACCCATCGGTTGGACTTCGGGCTCCTACGAGCAGTACTTC. It translates to CASRPPIGWTSGSYEQYF.

The V call is TRBV18, the J call TRBJ1-2; TRBD1 matches at 8 bases. Trimming cost V 6 bases and J 3 bases; bases outside gene matches: 3. Germline V lookup: CDR1 KGHSH, CDR2 LQKENI. The CDR3 is 13 residues long. The CDR3 region is CASSLQGDYGYTF. The CDR3 nucleotides are TGTGCCAGCTCCTTACAGGGGGACTATGGCTACACCTTC. The full variable domain, completed using reference TRBV18 and TRBJ1-2, is NAGVMQNPRHLVRRRGQEARLRCSPMKGHSHVYWYRQLPEEGLKFMVYLQKENIIDESGMPKERFSAEFPKEGPSILRIQQVVRGDSAAYFCASSLQGDYGYTFGSGTRLTVV.

With respect to this clone: Relative to the germline gene, one junction end is altered; a read error may explain this. The J gene is TRBJ1-5, the V gene TRBV29-1; TRBD1 aligns across 8 bases. The CDR3 length is 14 residues. Germline loops: CDR1 SQVTM, CDR2 ANQGSEA. The CDR3 nucleotides are TGCAGCGTTCAAGACAGGGGAAGACATCAGCCCCAGCATTTT. Residues: CSVQDRGRHQPQHF.

The chain couples TRBV7-2 to TRBJ2-2; possible D gene TRBD1, 6 bases. The V end was cut by 3 bases, the J end by 4 bases, with 15 bases between. CDR1 and CDR2 from the germline V gene are SGHTA and FQGNSA. The CDR3 length is 16 residues. CDR3 sequence (DNA): TGTGCCAGCAGCTTCCGGGCAGGGGTAGGCACCGGGGAGCTGTTTTTT. This codes for CASSFRAGVGTGELFF. Full variable domain (outside the CDR3, taken from reference TRBV7-2 and TRBJ2-2): GAGVSQSPSNKVTEKGKDVELRCDPISGHTALYWYRQSLGQGLEFLIYFQGNSAPDKSGLPSDRFSAERTGGSVSTLTIQRTQQEDSAVYLCASSFRAGVGTGELFFGEGSRLTVL.

About this clone itself: Other DNA sequences in the sample encode the same CDR3. The chain is built from TRBV29-1 and TRBJ2-5; maybe TRBD1 (5 bases). CDR3 size: 12 residues. Germline V CDR1 and CDR2: SQVTM, ANQGSEA. V lost 4 bases, J lost 1 base, and 7 bases lay in between. Written as DNA, the CDR3 is TGCAGCGTTGGACAGACCCAAGAGACCCAGTACTTC. Translated, it gives CSVGQTQETQYF.

The chain links TRBV5-5 to TRBJ1-1, with D perhaps TRBD1 (6 bases). Germline values: CDR1 SGHKS, CDR2 YYEKEE (reference sequence). Deletions cut 1 base from V and 3 bases from J, with 7 bases between. The CDR3 consists of 13 residues. The CDR3 nucleotides are TGTGCCAGCAGCTTGAAGGGGGACACTGAAGCTTTCTTT. Translated: CASSLKGDTEAFF.

A few counts support this clone. The J gene is TRBJ2-1, the V gene TRBV6-5; tentatively, D is TRBD1 (6 bases). V gave up 2 bases and J gave up 3 bases, with 11 bases separating them. This CDR3 spans 15 amino acids. The germline CDR1 and CDR2 sequences are MNHEY and SVGAGI. The CDR3 nucleotides read TGTGCCAGCAGTTACAGACAGGAACTCTACAATGAGCAGTTCTTC. It encodes CASSYRQELYNEQFF.